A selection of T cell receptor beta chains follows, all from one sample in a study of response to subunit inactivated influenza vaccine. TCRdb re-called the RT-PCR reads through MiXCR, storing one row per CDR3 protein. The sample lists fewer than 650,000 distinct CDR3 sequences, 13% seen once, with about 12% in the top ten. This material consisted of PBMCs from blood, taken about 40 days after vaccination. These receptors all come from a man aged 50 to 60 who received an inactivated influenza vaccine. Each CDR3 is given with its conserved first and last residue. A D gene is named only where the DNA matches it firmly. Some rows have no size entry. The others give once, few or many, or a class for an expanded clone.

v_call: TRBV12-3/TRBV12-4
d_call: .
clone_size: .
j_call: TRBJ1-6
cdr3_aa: CASSLLMNSPLHF
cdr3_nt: TGTGCCAGCAGTTTGTTGATGAATTCACCCCTCCACTTT

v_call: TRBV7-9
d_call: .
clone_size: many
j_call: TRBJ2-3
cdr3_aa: CASSQSIRTDTQYF
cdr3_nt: TGTGCCAGCAGCCAATCGATACGCACAGATACGCAGTATTTT

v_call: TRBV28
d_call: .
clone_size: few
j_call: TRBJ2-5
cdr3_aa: CASSLFLETQYF
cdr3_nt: TGTGCCAGCAGTTTATTTCTAGAGACCCAGTACTTC

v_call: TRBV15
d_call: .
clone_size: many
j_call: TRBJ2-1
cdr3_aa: CATSRDLGGITYNEQFF
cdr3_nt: TGTGCCACCAGCAGAGATCTGGGCGGGATCACCTACAATGAGCAGTTCTTC

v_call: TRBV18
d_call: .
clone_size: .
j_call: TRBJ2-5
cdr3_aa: CASSPFRRQETQYF
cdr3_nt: TGTGCCAGCTCACCTTTCAGACGCCAAGAGACCCAGTACTTC

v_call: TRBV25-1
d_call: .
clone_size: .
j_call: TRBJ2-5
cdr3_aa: CAGGTDEETQYF
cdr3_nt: TGTGCCGGGGGGACAGATGAAGAGACCCAGTACTTC

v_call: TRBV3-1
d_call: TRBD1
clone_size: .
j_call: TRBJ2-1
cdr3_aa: CASSQVLDRVMVYNEQFF
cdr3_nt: TGTGCCAGCAGCCAAGTATTGGACAGGGTGATGGTCTACAATGAGCAGTTCTTC

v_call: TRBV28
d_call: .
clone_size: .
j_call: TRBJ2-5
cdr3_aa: CASSLSRGQETQYF
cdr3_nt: TGTGCCAGCAGTTTATCGAGGGGTCAAGAGACCCAGTACTTC

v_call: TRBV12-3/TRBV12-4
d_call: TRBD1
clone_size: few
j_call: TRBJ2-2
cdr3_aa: CASRAGGGTGELFF
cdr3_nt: TGTGCCAGCAGAGCAGGGGGCGGCACCGGGGAGCTGTTTTTT

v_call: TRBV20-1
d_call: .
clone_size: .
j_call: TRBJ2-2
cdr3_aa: CSARGFTNTGELFF
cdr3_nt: TGCAGTGCTAGAGGATTTACCAACACCGGGGAGCTGTTTTTT

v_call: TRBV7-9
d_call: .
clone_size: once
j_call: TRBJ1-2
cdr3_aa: CASRTQVGDGYTF
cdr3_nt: TGTGCCAGCAGAACGCAGGTCGGTGATGGCTACACCTTC

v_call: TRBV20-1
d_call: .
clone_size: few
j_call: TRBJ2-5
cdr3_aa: CSAREALRGFQETQYF
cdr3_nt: TGCAGTGCTAGAGAAGCTCTACGGGGCTTCCAAGAGACCCAGTACTTC

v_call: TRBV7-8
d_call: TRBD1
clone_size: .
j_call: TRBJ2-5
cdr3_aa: CASSASTGQGPTQYF
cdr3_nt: TGTGCCAGCAGCGCAAGTACCGGACAGGGACCGACCCAGTACTTC

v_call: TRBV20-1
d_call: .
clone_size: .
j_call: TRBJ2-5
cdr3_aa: CSAHLEGPGWTQYF
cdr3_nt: TGCAGTGCGCACCTCGAGGGACCAGGCTGGACCCAGTACTTC

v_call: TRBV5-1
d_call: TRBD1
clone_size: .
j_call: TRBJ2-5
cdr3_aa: CASSLRDRVRETQYF
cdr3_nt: TGCGCCAGCAGCTTAAGGGACAGGGTACGGGAGACCCAGTACTTC

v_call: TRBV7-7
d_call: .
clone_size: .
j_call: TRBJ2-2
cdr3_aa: CASSSGFANTGELFF
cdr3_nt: TGTGCCAGCAGCTCCGGATTCGCGAACACCGGGGAGCTGTTTTTT

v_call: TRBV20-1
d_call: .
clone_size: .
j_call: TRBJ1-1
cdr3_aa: CSARHTSGYTEAFF
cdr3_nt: TGCAGTGCTAGACACACGAGCGGCTATACTGAAGCTTTCTTT

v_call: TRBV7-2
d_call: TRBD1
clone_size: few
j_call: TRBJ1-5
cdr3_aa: CASSLLPTGRHQPQHF
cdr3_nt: TGTGCCAGCAGCTTGTTACCGACAGGGAGGCATCAGCCCCAGCATTTT

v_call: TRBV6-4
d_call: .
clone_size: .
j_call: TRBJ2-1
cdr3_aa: CASSDSRPLNEQFF
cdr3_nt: TGTGCCAGCAGTGACTCGAGACCTCTCAATGAGCAGTTCTTC

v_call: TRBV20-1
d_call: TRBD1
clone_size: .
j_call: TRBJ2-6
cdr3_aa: CSARRQGGGSGANVLTF
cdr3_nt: TGCAGTGCTAGACGACAGGGTGGGGGCTCTGGGGCCAACGTCCTGACTTTC

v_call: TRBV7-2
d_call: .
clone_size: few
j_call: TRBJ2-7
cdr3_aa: CASSFDYLGSEQYF
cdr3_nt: TGTGCCAGCAGCTTCGACTATCTCGGTTCCGAGCAGTACTTC

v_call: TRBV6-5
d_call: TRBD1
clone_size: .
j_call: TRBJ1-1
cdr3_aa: CASSTTGGSGTEAFF
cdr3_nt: TGTGCCAGCAGTACTACAGGGGGCTCGGGCACTGAAGCTTTCTTT

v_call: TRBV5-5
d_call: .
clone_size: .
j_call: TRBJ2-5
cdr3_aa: CASSSGTEEETQYF
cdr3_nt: TGTGCCAGCAGCTCCGGGACGGAAGAAGAGACCCAGTACTTC

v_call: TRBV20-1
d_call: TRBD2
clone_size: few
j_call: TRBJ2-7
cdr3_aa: CSATLGEGAYEQYF
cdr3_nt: TGCAGTGCTACCCTTGGGGAGGGAGCCTACGAGCAGTACTTC

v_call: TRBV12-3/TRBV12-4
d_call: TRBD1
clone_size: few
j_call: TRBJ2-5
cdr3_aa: CASSTRTGQETQYF
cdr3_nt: TGTGCCAGCAGCACAAGGACAGGCCAAGAGACCCAGTACTTC

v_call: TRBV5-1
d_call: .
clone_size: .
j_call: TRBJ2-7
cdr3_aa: CASSLLEDEQYF
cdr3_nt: TGCGCCAGCAGCTTGCTGGAAGACGAGCAGTACTTC

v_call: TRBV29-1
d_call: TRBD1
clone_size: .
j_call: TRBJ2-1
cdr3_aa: CSAASGTGAYNEQFF
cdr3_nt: TGCAGCGCTGCTTCAGGGACAGGGGCGTACAATGAGCAGTTCTTC

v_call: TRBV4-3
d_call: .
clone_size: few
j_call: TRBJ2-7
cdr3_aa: CASSHNMAEAYEQYF
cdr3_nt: TGCGCCAGCAGCCACAACATGGCGGAGGCCTACGAGCAGTACTTC

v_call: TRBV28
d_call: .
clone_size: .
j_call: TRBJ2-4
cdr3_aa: CASSLGTPNLAKNIQYF
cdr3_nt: TGTGCCAGCAGTCTGGGGACACCCAATCTAGCCAAAAACATTCAGTACTTC

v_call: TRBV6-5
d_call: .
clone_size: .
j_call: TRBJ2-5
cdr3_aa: CASSYSRGSRKGETQYF
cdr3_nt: TGTGCCAGCAGTTACTCTCGAGGGAGCCGCAAAGGCGAGACCCAGTACTTC

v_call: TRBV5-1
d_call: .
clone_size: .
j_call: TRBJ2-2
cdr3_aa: CASSLDLYTGELFF
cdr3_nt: TGCGCCAGCAGCTTGGACTTATACACCGGGGAGCTGTTTTTT

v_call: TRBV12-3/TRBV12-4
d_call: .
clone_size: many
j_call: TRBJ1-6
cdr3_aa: CASSTGISPLHF
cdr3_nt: TGTGCCAGCAGTACAGGGATCTCACCCCTCCACTTT

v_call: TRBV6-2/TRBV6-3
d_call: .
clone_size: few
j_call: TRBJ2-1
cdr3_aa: CASRKENGGEQFF
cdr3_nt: TGTGCCAGCAGAAAGGAGAATGGGGGTGAGCAGTTCTTC

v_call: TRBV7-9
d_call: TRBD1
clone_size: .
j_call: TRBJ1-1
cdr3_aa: CASSSPGTGAAEAFF
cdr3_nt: TGTGCCAGCAGCAGTCCCGGGACAGGGGCGGCTGAAGCTTTCTTT

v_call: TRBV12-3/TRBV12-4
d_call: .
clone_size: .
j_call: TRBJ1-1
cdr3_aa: CASRTGWENTEAFF
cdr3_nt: TGTGCCAGCAGGACCGGATGGGAGAACACTGAAGCTTTCTTT

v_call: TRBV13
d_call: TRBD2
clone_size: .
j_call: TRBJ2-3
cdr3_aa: CASSSPLAGGLTPDTQYF
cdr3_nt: TGTGCCAGCAGCTCCCCTCTAGCGGGAGGACTAACCCCAGATACGCAGTATTTT

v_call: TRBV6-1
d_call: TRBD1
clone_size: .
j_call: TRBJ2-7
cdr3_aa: CASGGQGYEQYF
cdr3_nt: TGTGCCAGCGGCGGACAGGGATACGAGCAGTACTTC